What follows are 27 T cell receptor beta chains derived from one specimen sequenced in a study of Ad26.COV2.S vaccination and SARS-CoV-2 variants. Treatment specified: roughly 19 received Ad26.COV2.S at low or high dose, single or two shots; 5 received placebo; per-sample allocation not given. Following the first vaccine or placebo injection, samples were taken on day 63. Here immunoSEQ multiplex PCR was the method, and the copy in TCRdb shows in-frame clones only, minus some. The data show approximately 480,000 clones, around 88% seen once. The sequencing used peripheral blood, collected in a trial of Ad26.COV2.S vaccine versus placebo. The receptors derive from a person between 18 and 60 years old who received the Ad26.COV2.S COVID-19 vaccine or a placebo.

This clone was detected only once. A junction boundary mismatches the germline segment, possibly from a read error. The chain has TRBV19 and TRBJ2-2; a weak D match, TRBD2 (6 bases). Germline values: CDR1 LNHDA, CDR2 SQIVND (reference sequence). The CDR3 consists of 13 residues. CDR3 nucleotide sequence: TGTGCCACCTCGGGCGGGAACGCCGGGGAGCTGTTTTTT. This gives the protein CATSGGNAGELFF.

The genes are TRBV9 and TRBJ2-2; perhaps TRBD2 as D (5 bases). Deletions cut 2 bases from V and 6 bases from J, with 17 bases between. Germline lookup yields CDR1 SGDLS and CDR2 YYNGEE. This CDR3 has 16 residues. The CDR3 coding sequence is TGTGCCAGCAGCGTTTGCATAGCGATAAGATCCGGGGAGCTGTTTTTT. Amino acid sequence: CASSVCIAIRSGELFF.

V usage is TRBV5-8 and J usage is TRBJ1-5; 8 positions agree with TRBD1. The CDR3 is 17 amino acids. J gave up 1 base and V 1 base, and 7 bases lay outside the gene matches. The germline V gene has CDR1 SGHTS and CDR2 YDEGEE. Here the CDR3 DNA reads TGTGCCAGCAGCTTGCTTCTTCAGGGGGCAAGCAATCAGCCCCAGCATTTT. Its translation is CASSLLLQGASNQPQHF.

The chain has TRBV7-2 and TRBJ1-1; a possible D gene is TRBD1 (5 bases). Trimming shortened V by 3 bases and J by 4 bases, and 12 bases separated the two germline ends. There are 14 residues in the CDR3. CDR1 and CDR2 from the germline V gene are SGHTA and FQGNSA. The CDR3 DNA follows: TGTGCCAGCAGCTTCCAGGGTACTACCACTGAAGCTTTCTTT. Residues: CASSFQGTTTEAFF.

The chain is built from TRBV30 and TRBJ2-7, with D unresolved. Trimming took 5 bases from V and 0 from J, leaving 14 bases between them. In germline, CDR1 is GTSNPN, CDR2 SVGIG (reference sequence). The CDR3 sequence is 14 residues long. This CDR3 reads CAWALGGNSYEQYF. CDR3 coding DNA: TGTGCCTGGGCTCTTGGCGGAAACTCCTACGAGCAGTACTTC.

This clone has a single count. The chain links TRBV4-1 to TRBJ2-2, with 8 bases aligning to TRBD2. There are 16 residues in the CDR3. The V gene end was trimmed by 2 bases and the J gene end by 0 bases; junction bases not matched to a gene: 2. Germline CDR1 MGHRA, CDR2 YSYEKL. In nucleotides, the CDR3 is TGCGCCAGCAGCCAACTACTAGCGGCGAACACCGGGGAGCTGTTTTTT. Translated, it gives CASSQLLAANTGELFF.

This clone was counted between two and nine times. The CDR3 sequence: CASSSGQQHTEAFF. CDR3 nucleotides: TGCGCCAGCAGCTCCGGACAGCAACACACTGAAGCTTTCTTT. V gene TRBV5-1 combines with J gene TRBJ1-1, with a possible D match to TRBD1 (6 bases). From germline, CDR1 is SGHRS and CDR2 YFSETQ. The V end was cut by 3 bases, the J end by 3 bases, with 12 bases between. The CDR3 sequence is 14 residues long.

The V and J genes are TRBV29-1 and TRBJ1-2; D not certain. CDR3 length: 11 residues. V was shortened by 4 bases and J by 7 bases, with 10 bases between the two germline ends. Germline V lookup: CDR1 SQVTM, CDR2 ANQGSEA. CDR3 loop: CSVGPAGGYTF. CDR3 bases: TGCAGCGTTGGCCCGGCGGGTGGCTACACCTTC.

This chain joins TRBV5-1 and TRBJ2-3; D call uncertain. CDR3 length equals 12 residues. V gave up 4 bases and J gave up 6 bases, with 9 bases separating them. Germline assignment: CDR1 SGHRS and CDR2 YFSETQ. CDR3 DNA: TGCGCCAGCAGCCCGGAAGGGGATACGCAGTATTTT. This codes for CASSPEGDTQYF.

The chain couples TRBV29-1 to TRBJ1-1; TRBD1 matches at 8 bases. Germline V gene data show CDR1 as SQVTM and CDR2 as ANQGSEA. V dropped 7 bases and J dropped 1; count of bases not matched to a gene: 5. CDR3 length: 13 residues. CDR3 protein: CSGATGANTEAFF. The CDR3 DNA sequence: TGCAGCGGGGCGACAGGGGCGAACACTGAAGCTTTCTTT. Full variable domain (remainder filled in from reference TRBV29-1 and TRBJ1-1): SAVISQKPSRDICQRGTSLTIQCQVDSQVTMMFWYRQQPGQSLTLIATANQGSEATYESGFVIDKFPISRPNLTFSTLTVSNMSPEDSSIYLCSGATGANTEAFFGQGTRLTVV.

This clone is a singleton in its sample. V usage is TRBV4-1 and J usage is TRBJ1-5; D is possibly TRBD1 (6 bases). Trimming took off 3 bases at V and 2 bases at J, with 14 bases between the two ends. Per germline, CDR1 MGHRA and CDR2 YSYEKL. This CDR3 is built from 16 residues. The CDR3 protein is CASSHTGTAGNQPQHF. The CDR3 bases are TGCGCCAGCAGCCACACAGGGACCGCCGGCAATCAGCCCCAGCATTTT.

V usage is TRBV27 and J usage is TRBJ2-7, with 11 bases matching TRBD2. CDR3 length: 14 amino acids. Per the germline V gene, CDR1 is MNHEY and CDR2 is SMNVEV (reference sequence). V shed 6 bases and J 7 bases; nucleotides not matched to a gene: 8. The CDR3 bases are TGTGCCAGCAGGACTAGCGGGGCCCCACTTGAGCAGTACTTC. Translation: CASRTSGAPLEQYF.

The V and J genes are TRBV6-1 and TRBJ1-1, with TRBD1 as a possible D gene (5 bases). Trimming took off 1 base at V and 2 bases at J, with 11 bases between the two ends. This CDR3 spans 15 amino acids. CDR1 is MNHNS and CDR2 is SASEGT in the germline V gene. The chain's CDR3 is CASSEDGAPNTEAFF. In DNA form, the CDR3 reads TGTGCCAGCAGTGAAGACGGGGCCCCAAACACTGAAGCTTTCTTT.

This clone was seen a single time. The rearrangement joins TRBV6-5 to TRBJ1-2; D not certain. Germline-derived CDR1 and CDR2 are MNHEY and SVGAGI. The CDR3 consists of 15 residues. Trimming removed 6 bases at V and 4 bases at J, with 18 bases between. In DNA form, the CDR3 reads TGTGCCAGCAGGGATCGGGAGCCTTCCCTCTATGGCTACACCTTC. Encoded protein: CASRDREPSLYGYTF.

This rearrangement joins TRBV11-2 to TRBJ2-7, with D perhaps matching TRBD1 (6 bases). This CDR3 has 15 residues. Trimming stripped 2 bases from V and 4 bases from J, with 15 bases between. Germline CDR1 and CDR2: SGHAT and FQNNGV. CDR3 in DNA: TGTGCCAGCAGCTTAAGCCTAGGGGGTGGGTACGAGCAGTACTTC. It yields the protein CASSLSLGGGYEQYF.

With respect to this clone: One end of the junction does not line up with germline, which may come from a read error. This chain uses TRBV28 with TRBJ2-3, with 8 bases that match TRBD1. Germline V lookup: CDR1 MDHEN, CDR2 SYDVKM. The CDR3 runs to 13 residues. The CDR3 DNA follows: TGTGCCAGCAGCCCAACCAGGGTACAGGGGGGTAATTTT. Translated: CASSPTRVQGGNF.

The gene calls are TRBV19 and TRBJ2-2; no reliable D call. V was pared by 5 bases and J by 9 bases, with 10 bases between. Germline CDR1 and CDR2: LNHDA and SQIVND (reference sequence). The CDR3 has 12 amino acids. DNA for the CDR3: TGTGCCAGTAGTCTTTGGAGTCGGGAGCTGTTTTTT. Residues: CASSLWSRELFF.

V is TRBV2 and J is TRBJ1-5, with 8 bases matching TRBD1. The CDR3 is made up of 15 amino acids. The V segment lost 9 bases and the J segment 1 base; nucleotides outside the gene matches: 8. The germline V gene encodes CDR1 SNHLY and CDR2 FYNNEI. CDR3 in amino acids: CASQPDRGSNQPQHF. The DNA for the CDR3 is TGTGCCAGTCAACCCGACAGGGGAAGCAATCAGCCCCAGCATTTT. Combining the CDR3 with reference TRBV2 and TRBJ1-5 gives the whole variable domain EPEVTQTPSHQVTQMGQEVILRCVPISNHLYFYWYRQILGQKVEFLVSFYNNEISEKSEIFDDQFSVERPDGSNFTLKIRSTKLEDSAMYFCASQPDRGSNQPQHFGDGTRLSIL.

J is TRBJ1-5 and V is TRBV20-1, with unresolved D. The V end was cut by 3 bases, the J end by 2 bases, with 14 bases between. This CDR3 contains 15 residues. Looked up from germline, CDR1 is DFQATT and CDR2 is SNEGSKA (reference sequence). CDR3 DNA: TGCAGTGCTAGTGGGTGGGTCGGGCGCAATCAGCCCCAGCATTTT. Its protein product is CSASGWVGRNQPQHF.

The chain combines TRBV4-2 with TRBJ1-2; possibly TRBD1 for D (6 bases). From germline, CDR1 is LGHNA and CDR2 YNFKEQ. V gave up 0 bases and J gave up 0 bases, with 11 bases separating them. The CDR3 runs 16 residues. This CDR3 is CASSQEGGVSNYGYTF. In nucleotides, the CDR3 is TGTGCCAGCAGCCAAGAAGGGGGGGTCTCTAACTATGGCTACACCTTC.

This clone was picked up one time. V usage is TRBV6-5 and J usage is TRBJ1-1; D remains unclear. The germline V gene has CDR1 MNHEY and CDR2 SVGAGI. V shed 4 bases and J shed 3 bases, with 6 bases lying between them. The CDR3 runs to 12 residues. The CDR3 nucleotides are TGTGCCAGCAGTTGGGGTGACACTGAAGCTTTCTTT. Amino acid sequence: CASSWGDTEAFF.

This CDR3 is CAIEIGNSYEQYF. Here the CDR3 DNA reads TGTGCCATCGAAATTGGGAATTCCTACGAGCAGTACTTC. V and J are TRBV2 and TRBJ2-7; D is unresolved. Germline V CDR1 and CDR2: SNHLY, FYNNEI. Deletions cut 10 bases from V and 1 base from J, with 14 bases between. CDR3 size: 13 residues.

The chain employs TRBV11-1 and TRBJ2-2, with D tentatively TRBD2 (5 bases). Trimming removed 6 bases at V and 1 base at J, with 15 bases between. Germline CDR1 reads SGHAT; CDR2 reads FQDESV (reference sequence). CDR3 length equals 16 residues. The CDR3 spells CASSPYGIGNTGELFF. The CDR3 coding sequence is TGTGCCAGCAGTCCGTACGGGATAGGGAACACCGGGGAGCTGTTTTTT.

The genes are TRBV6-5 and TRBJ1-5; D might be TRBD1 (5 bases). Germline assignment: CDR1 MNHEY and CDR2 SVGAGI. The CDR3 is made up of 15 amino acids. V was pared by 5 bases and J by 3 bases, with 14 bases between. This CDR3 reads CASSTSGGDNQPQHF. As DNA, the CDR3 is TGTGCCAGCAGTACTAGTGGAGGGGACAATCAGCCCCAGCATTTT.

The chain employs TRBV5-5 and TRBJ2-2; D call uncertain. V lost 4 bases, J lost 7 bases, and 11 bases lay in between. CDR1 is SGHKS, CDR2 YYEKEE, per germline (reference sequence). The CDR3 is made up of 13 amino acids. In DNA form, the CDR3 reads TGTGCCAGCAGCGCCCTGTTCGGCGGGGAGCTGTTTTTT. Encoded protein: CASSALFGGELFF.

This clone was seen only a few times. The gene calls are TRBV4-1 and TRBJ1-5; TRBD1 matches at 8 bases. CDR3 size: 15 residues. The ends lost 3 bases at V and 5 bases at J; junction bases unmatched: 6. The germline V gene encodes CDR1 MGHRA and CDR2 YSYEKL. The CDR3 DNA is TGCGCCAGCAGCCAGGAGGACAGGGAGTATCAGCCCCAGCATTTT. Its protein product is CASSQEDREYQPQHF.

The table lists this clone with a count of one. The chain recombines TRBV25-1 with TRBJ2-1, with D uncertain. CDR1 is MGHDK and CDR2 is SYGVNS in the germline V gene. Trimming took off 1 base at V and 6 bases at J, with 7 bases between the two ends. The CDR3 has 13 amino acids. The CDR3 DNA follows: TGTGCCAGCAGTGAATCCCTAGGCAATGAGCAGTTCTTC. Protein product: CASSESLGNEQFF.